This TCR beta chain was identified in a study of shared clonotypes between healthy human individuals. In the naive CD8 group, cells lacked CD45RO and were positively selected for CCR7, so terminally differentiated effector memory CD45RA+ cells were left out. Germline CDR1 reads SGHRS; CDR2 reads YFSETQ. The CDR3 is 16 amino acids. V shed 4 bases and J 9 bases; nucleotides not matched to a gene: 12. Measured with immunoSEQ multiplex PCR; TCRdb has only the in-frame clones, and not every one. The sample yields some 2.1 million clones, about 95% seen once. This receptor was obtained from a man younger than 35 in good health. The sequencing input was naive CD8+ T cells sorted from blood. V is TRBV5-1 and J is TRBJ2-1; TRBD2 aligns across 11 bases. The CDR3 region is CASSNALAGGLPEQFF. The CDR3 DNA sequence: TGCGCCAGCAGCAACGCCCTAGCGGGAGGTCTTCCTGAGCAGTTCTTC. The whole variable domain, filled in from reference TRBV5-1 and TRBJ2-1, reads KAGVTQTPRYLIKTRGQQVTLSCSPISGHRSVSWYQQTPGQGLQFLFEYFSETQRNKGNFPGRFSGRQFSNSRSEMNVSTLELGDSALYLCASSNALAGGLPEQFFGPGTRLTVL.